A selection of T cell receptor beta chains follows, all from one sample in a study of human T cells and chemical hapten exposure. TCRdb used MiXCR to reprocess the RACE reads, holding one entry per CDR3 protein. The data contain some 110,000 distinct CDR3 sequences, less than 40% of them singletons. This specimen consisted of whole blood, obtained in connection with sensitization to the hapten diphenylcyclopropenone (DPC). These receptors were collected from a man between 40 and 49 years old with alopecia areata. Some clones in this sample may be carry-over from other donors' samples. CDR3s leave out the opening cysteine and the closing phenylalanine or tryptophan. Each record gives: V gene, J gene, CDR3 protein.

v_call: TRBV12-3/TRBV12-4; j_call: TRBJ2-1; cdr3_aa: ASSFPAGGRHEQF
v_call: TRBV7-2; j_call: TRBJ1-2; cdr3_aa: ASSIFTVNYGYT
v_call: TRBV19; j_call: TRBJ2-2; cdr3_aa: ASSSNTGELF
v_call: TRBV7-2; j_call: TRBJ2-1; cdr3_aa: ASSLVAGAYNEQF
v_call: TRBV20-1; j_call: TRBJ2-5; cdr3_aa: SAYIAGLQETQY
v_call: TRBV12-5; j_call: TRBJ2-3; cdr3_aa: ASGLLAGVMDTQY
v_call: TRBV20-1; j_call: TRBJ1-5; cdr3_aa: SASTGQPQH
v_call: TRBV4-2; j_call: TRBJ2-3; cdr3_aa: ASSQESRGTDTHY
v_call: TRBV29-1; j_call: TRBJ2-6; cdr3_aa: SVSGQGRTGANVLT
v_call: TRBV7-2; j_call: TRBJ2-5; cdr3_aa: ASSTTVETQY
v_call: TRBV11-3; j_call: TRBJ2-3; cdr3_aa: ASSSNWGDTQY
v_call: TRBV12-3/TRBV12-4; j_call: TRBJ2-3; cdr3_aa: ASSSQGARTDTQY
v_call: TRBV7-2; j_call: TRBJ1-2; cdr3_aa: ASGPGQTANYGYT
v_call: TRBV7-7; j_call: TRBJ1-1; cdr3_aa: ASSLDAGTEAF
v_call: TRBV24-1; j_call: TRBJ1-2; cdr3_aa: ATSDSRIVYGYT
v_call: TRBV2; j_call: TRBJ2-5; cdr3_aa: ATSLIETQY
v_call: TRBV12-3/TRBV12-4; j_call: TRBJ1-1; cdr3_aa: ASSLAQVKTEAF
v_call: TRBV20-1; j_call: TRBJ1-5; cdr3_aa: SARDKGRLSNQPQH
v_call: TRBV7-2; j_call: TRBJ2-1; cdr3_aa: ASSLVTGGNEQF
v_call: TRBV10-3; j_call: TRBJ1-1; cdr3_aa: AISESMAGNTEAF
v_call: TRBV6-2/TRBV6-3; j_call: TRBJ2-5; cdr3_aa: ASSYALAEQKETQY
v_call: TRBV20-1; j_call: TRBJ2-5; cdr3_aa: SATLLGQY
v_call: TRBV20-1; j_call: TRBJ1-2; cdr3_aa: SARDHLLQGSNYGYT
v_call: TRBV6-5; j_call: TRBJ2-1; cdr3_aa: ASSPMVGEQF
v_call: TRBV4-3; j_call: TRBJ1-2; cdr3_aa: ASSQEVQQGAWNYGYT
v_call: TRBV6-5; j_call: TRBJ1-5; cdr3_aa: ASSPRSGYNQPQH
v_call: TRBV11-2; j_call: TRBJ2-1; cdr3_aa: ASSLVQGAIYNEQF
v_call: TRBV10-3; j_call: TRBJ2-3; cdr3_aa: ATGRGEEDTQY
v_call: TRBV5-1; j_call: TRBJ2-3; cdr3_aa: ASSWMADTQY
v_call: TRBV20-1; j_call: TRBJ1-4; cdr3_aa: SASPSEKLF
v_call: TRBV29-1; j_call: TRBJ2-3; cdr3_aa: SVDLAGPDTQY
v_call: TRBV19; j_call: TRBJ1-2; cdr3_aa: ASSIGAGVTYGYT
v_call: TRBV29-1; j_call: TRBJ1-1; cdr3_aa: SVGSRLRSNTEAF
v_call: TRBV10-3; j_call: TRBJ2-7; cdr3_aa: AISVEGGFEQY
v_call: TRBV12-3/TRBV12-4; j_call: TRBJ2-3; cdr3_aa: ASSPLGGSTDTQY
v_call: TRBV4-2; j_call: TRBJ2-3; cdr3_aa: ACSQDQIQREAQNRTDTQY